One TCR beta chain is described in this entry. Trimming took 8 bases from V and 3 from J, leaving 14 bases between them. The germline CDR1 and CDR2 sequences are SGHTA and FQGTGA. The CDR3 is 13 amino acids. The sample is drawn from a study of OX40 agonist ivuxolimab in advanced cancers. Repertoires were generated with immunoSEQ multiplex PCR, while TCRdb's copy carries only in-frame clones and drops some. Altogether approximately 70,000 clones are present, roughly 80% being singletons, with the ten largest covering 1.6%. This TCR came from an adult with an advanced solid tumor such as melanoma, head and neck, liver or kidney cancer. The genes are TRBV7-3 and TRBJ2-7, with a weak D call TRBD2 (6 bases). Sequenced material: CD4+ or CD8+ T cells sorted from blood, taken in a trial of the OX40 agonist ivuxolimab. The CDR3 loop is CASALSAGYEQYF. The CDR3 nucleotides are TGTGCCAGCGCCCTATCAGCGGGCTACGAGCAGTACTTC.